Listed below are T cell receptor beta chains from one sample, sequenced in a study of a mutant IDH1 vaccine in newly diagnosed glioma. Their recognized antigens are unknown. Produced via immunoSEQ multiplex PCR; TCRdb's table is partial and in-frame only. The table records around 70,000 clones, 80% to 85% of them present only once. Specimen: PBMCs, collected from a glioma patient whose treatment included an IDH1 peptide vaccine. These receptors were collected from a man between 18 and 35 years old with glioma. Both conserved end residues are part of each CDR3. The D gene is left open where the match is weak. Clone size is not always given. Where it is, it says once, few, many or a class for expanded clones.

>TRBJ2-3|.|.|TRBV19
TGTGCCAGTAGTATATCCCACGGGACGGTATCTAGCACAGATACGCAGTATTTT
CASSISHGTVSSTDTQYF
>TRBJ2-2|once|.|TRBV15
TGTGCCACCAGGGACCTGAACACCGGGGAGCTGTTTTTT
CATRDLNTGELFF
>TRBJ2-7|.|.|TRBV27
TGTGCCAGCAGTTTTCAGGCGGGGGCTTTCTACGAGCAGTACTTC
CASSFQAGAFYEQYF
>TRBJ2-5|once|TRBD1|TRBV5-1
TGCGCCAGCAGCACCGGGACAGGCCAAGAGACCCAGTACTTC
CASSTGTGQETQYF
>TRBJ2-7|.|.|TRBV5-8
TGTGCCAGCAGCTACATCAGGTTCAGCTCCTACGAGCAGTACTTC
CASSYIRFSSYEQYF
>TRBJ2-1|.|TRBD1|TRBV19
TGTGCCAGTAGCGGGGACAGACGCGCCTACAATGAGCAGTTCTTC
CASSGDRRAYNEQFF
>TRBJ1-2|.|.|TRBV19
TGTGCCAGTACCCCCGGGACAACCTATGGCTACACCTTC
CASTPGTTYGYTF
>TRBJ1-1|.|.|TRBV27
TGTGCCAGCAGTTTCTTAGCTCTCAGCTCTTCACCTACTGAAGCTTTCTTT
CASSFLALSSSPTEAFF
>TRBJ1-1|few|.|TRBV7-2
TGTGCCAGCAGCTTGGCGGGACAAATGAACACTGAAGCTTTCTTT
CASSLAGQMNTEAFF
>TRBJ2-5|few|TRBD2|TRBV5-1
TGCGCCAGCATTGGGGGGACTAGCGGGGCTTCGTACCAAGAGACCCAGTACTTC
CASIGGTSGASYQETQYF
>TRBJ1-3|.|.|TRBV4-1
TGCGCCAGCAGCGAAAGCGGATGGCAGGGGTACGGAAACACCATATATTTT
CASSESGWQGYGNTIYF
>TRBJ1-1|.|.|TRBV9
TGTGCCAGCAGCAAGGCGGGTTTCACTGAAGCTTTCTTT
CASSKAGFTEAFF
>TRBJ2-5|.|.|TRBV18
TGTGCCAGCTCACCACCCGGGGGCGGGGAGACCCAGTACTTC
CASSPPGGGETQYF
>TRBJ2-1|once|.|TRBV13
TGTGCCAGCAGCTCATATGGAGGGCTCGATGAGCAGTTCTTC
CASSSYGGLDEQFF
>TRBJ2-3|.|TRBD2|TRBV5-1
TGCGCCAGCAGCTTGGGACTAGCGGGGTTTTCAGATACGCAGTATTTT
CASSLGLAGFSDTQYF
>TRBJ1-2|.|.|TRBV6-6
TGTGCCAGCAGTTACTCAGTGCTCTATGGCTACACCTTC
CASSYSVLYGYTF
>TRBJ2-3|.|TRBD2|TRBV2
TGTGCCAGCAGTGAAAGCCAGCGGGGGAGAGGGAATACGCAGTATTTT
CASSESQRGRGNTQYF
>TRBJ1-2|.|.|TRBV2
TGTGCCAGCAGCCGACTCTTTACCTTGGGGACTAACTATGGCTACACCTTC
CASSRLFTLGTNYGYTF
>TRBJ2-6|.|TRBD1|TRBV27
TGTGCCAGCAGACAAGCGGACAGGGGGAAACCTGGGGCCAACGTCCTGACTTTC
CASRQADRGKPGANVLTF
>TRBJ1-1|once|TRBD1|TRBV18
TGTGCCAGCTCACCACGGGACAGGGGGGACGCTTTCTTT
CASSPRDRGDAFF
>TRBJ2-2|medium-sized|.|TRBV5-6
TGTGCCAGCAGCTTGTTACCGGACAGCGCGAACACCGGGGAGCTGTTTTTT
CASSLLPDSANTGELFF
>TRBJ1-5|.|.|TRBV5-1
TGCGCCAGCAGCTCGGACGGTTATAGCAATCAGCCCCAGCATTTT
CASSSDGYSNQPQHF
>TRBJ1-2|.|.|TRBV2
TGTGCCAGCAGTGGAGGATTCTATGGCTACACCTTC
CASSGGFYGYTF
>TRBJ1-6|.|TRBD1|TRBV18
TGTGCCAGCTCACCCCGGGACAGGGGATCATATTCACCCCTCCACTTT
CASSPRDRGSYSPLHF
>TRBJ2-7|.|TRBD1|TRBV9
TGTGCCAGCAGCGAGGGGGCCGGTGCCTACGAGCAGTACTTC
CASSEGAGAYEQYF
>TRBJ2-2|.|.|TRBV7-9
TGTGCCAGCACCCGACCCCCCTGGGCGGGGAACACCGGGGAGCTGTTTTTT
CASTRPPWAGNTGELFF
>TRBJ2-7|.|TRBD2|TRBV6-1
TGTGCCAGCAGTGAAGCGCAGGCTACTAGCGGGTTCTACGAGCAGTACTTC
CASSEAQATSGFYEQYF
>TRBJ2-7|.|TRBD1|TRBV30
TGTGCCTGGAGGGGACAGGGAATTTACGAGCAGTACTTC
CAWRGQGIYEQYF
>TRBJ1-2|.|.|TRBV18
TGTGCCAGCTCACCTCCTGGGGCGAGGGACTATGGCTACACCTTC
CASSPPGARDYGYTF
>TRBJ1-6|.|TRBD1|TRBV2
TGTGCCAGCAGGGGCAGGGGGCCCTATTCACCCCTCCACTTT
CASRGRGPYSPLHF
>TRBJ1-5|.|.|TRBV18
TGTGCCAGCTCACCAGGGGCAGGGAGACAGCCCCAGCATTTT
CASSPGAGRQPQHF
>TRBJ2-2|.|TRBD2|TRBV2
TGTGCCAGTCAGGGACTAGCGGGTAACACCGGGGAGCTGTTTTTT
CASQGLAGNTGELFF
>TRBJ1-1|.|.|TRBV6-5
TGTGCCAGCAGTTACTGGAACACTGAAGCTTTCTTT
CASSYWNTEAFF
>TRBJ2-5|.|.|TRBV2
TGTGCCAGCAGTGAAATAGGCGCGAGCGAAGAGACCCAGTACTTC
CASSEIGASEETQYF
>TRBJ2-7|.|.|TRBV7-6
TGTGCCAGCAGCTTGGGTGGGACAAATCCCTACGAGCAGTACTTC
CASSLGGTNPYEQYF
>TRBJ1-2|.|.|TRBV6-5
TGTGCCACGTGCGACTCCTTCTATGGCTACACCTTC
CATCDSFYGYTF
>TRBJ2-7|.|TRBD1|TRBV5-5
TGTGCCAGCAGCTCTCTGGACAGGGGAGAGCAGTACTTC
CASSSLDRGEQYF
>TRBJ2-6|.|TRBD1|TRBV28
TGTGCCAGCAGAGACAGGGCTGGGGCCAACGTCCTGACTTTC
CASRDRAGANVLTF
>TRBJ2-1|.|.|TRBV18
TGTGCCAGCTCGGGGGCGCCGAGCTCCTACAATGAGCAGTTCTTC
CASSGAPSSYNEQFF
>TRBJ2-3|.|TRBD2|TRBV2
TGTGCCAGCAGAATATTATTTCTAGCGGGAGGGCCCTCGCCCACAGATACGCAGTATTTT
CASRILFLAGGPSPTDTQYF
>TRBJ1-1|.|.|TRBV18
TGTGCCAGCTCACCAAAGGTTGACACTGAAGCTTTCTTT
CASSPKVDTEAFF
>TRBJ2-7|.|.|TRBV15
TGTGCCACCAGCACCCGGGTCGGATATTACGAGCAGTACTTC
CATSTRVGYYEQYF